The present TCR beta chain was sequenced within a study of blood T cell repertoires in COVID-19. At the level of the study: Samples taken during acute and convalescent COVID-19 were collected in the United States, Italy and Spain. PBMCs, B-cell-depleted T cells, or T cells provided the cDNA or gDNA that made up the material.

Unmatched junction bases numbered 19, after V lost 5 bases and J lost 5 bases. The germline V gene has CDR1 SEHNR and CDR2 FQNEAQ (reference sequence). This CDR3 has 18 amino acids. Per the original methods: Estimation of nucleated cell counts was performed using reference gene primer amplification. TCRdb's copy holds only in-frame clones and misses some; the assay was immunoSEQ multiplex PCR. The V and J calls and the clone size are those of that table, but D and trimming were determined from the DNA. The table has 260,000 or so clones, around four fifths seen once. Sequencing was performed on peripheral blood. V is TRBV7-9 and J is TRBJ2-3; TRBD2 matches at 7 bases. The sequence was collected from a woman in her sixties or seventies with acute or convalescent COVID-19. CDR3 protein: CASSRTPAYGGEGDTQYF. For the CDR3, the DNA is TGTGCCAGCAGCCGTACCCCTGCCTACGGCGGGGAGGGAGATACGCAGTATTTT.